Listed below are T cell receptor beta chains from one sample, sequenced in a study of blood T cell repertoires in COVID-19. The repertoire was sequenced with immunoSEQ multiplex PCR; TCRdb's copy has only in-frame clones and lacks some. There are almost 250,000 clones in the sample; around 90% occur only once, and roughly 1.6% lies in the top ten. Material: PBMCs or T cells enriched from blood (not recorded which). The origin of the receptors is a woman aged 45-59 years who had recovered from COVID-19. The CDR3 runs from the conserved cysteine through the conserved F or W. The order of the fields is CDR3 DNA, CDR3 protein, J gene, clone size, D gene, V gene. D genes are given only for firm matches. Expanded clones get a size class; other rows say once, few or many, or leave the size out.

CDR3 DNA: TGCGCCAGCAGCCCGACCCCTACTAGCGGGACCTACAATGAGCAGTTCTTC
CDR3 protein: CASSPTPTSGTYNEQFF
J gene: TRBJ2-1
clone size: -
D gene: TRBD2
V gene: TRBV4-1

CDR3 DNA: TGTGCCAGCAGCACAGTTAGGTTGATCTCTGGAAACACCATATATTTT
CDR3 protein: CASSTVRLISGNTIYF
J gene: TRBJ1-3
clone size: once
D gene: -
V gene: TRBV7-2

CDR3 DNA: TGTGCCTGGAGTATTGGTAGCGGGAGAGGTTATGAGCAGTTCTTC
CDR3 protein: CAWSIGSGRGYEQFF
J gene: TRBJ2-1
clone size: -
D gene: TRBD2
V gene: TRBV30

CDR3 DNA: TGTGCCAGCTCTGTAATGGACAGGGGCGCCGGGGAGCTGTTTTTT
CDR3 protein: CASSVMDRGAGELFF
J gene: TRBJ2-2
clone size: -
D gene: TRBD1
V gene: TRBV18

CDR3 DNA: TGTGCCAGCAGCCCTTTGAGCCAGGCAAGGCAGTATTTT
CDR3 protein: CASSPLSQARQYF
J gene: TRBJ2-3
clone size: -
D gene: -
V gene: TRBV5-5

CDR3 DNA: TGTGCCAGCAGCCCAGGACTAGCGGAGATTAACACCGGGGAGCTGTTTTTT
CDR3 protein: CASSPGLAEINTGELFF
J gene: TRBJ2-2
clone size: once
D gene: TRBD2
V gene: TRBV14

CDR3 DNA: TGTGCCAGCAGTCCATACGCCAACAGGGGTAGGGACTATGGCTACACCTTC
CDR3 protein: CASSPYANRGRDYGYTF
J gene: TRBJ1-2
clone size: -
D gene: TRBD1
V gene: TRBV27

CDR3 DNA: TGTGCCAGCAGGCAGAGTGGCGGGAAGCCCCCCTACAATGAGCAGTTCTTC
CDR3 protein: CASRQSGGKPPYNEQFF
J gene: TRBJ2-1
clone size: -
D gene: -
V gene: TRBV5-5

CDR3 DNA: TGTGCCAGTAGCCCAAAACGCAATAGCAACTACGAGCAGTACTTC
CDR3 protein: CASSPKRNSNYEQYF
J gene: TRBJ2-7
clone size: once
D gene: -
V gene: TRBV19

CDR3 DNA: TGTGCCGGCTCTAGGGGACAGATAATCACCGGGGAGCTGTTTTTT
CDR3 protein: CAGSRGQIITGELFF
J gene: TRBJ2-2
clone size: -
D gene: TRBD1
V gene: TRBV30

CDR3 DNA: TGTGCCAGCAGCACAGACAGGGGATCGGTCGAGCAGTACTTC
CDR3 protein: CASSTDRGSVEQYF
J gene: TRBJ2-7
clone size: -
D gene: TRBD1
V gene: TRBV7-3

CDR3 DNA: TGTGCCAGCAGCTTAAGTATAGATCAGCCCCAGCATTTT
CDR3 protein: CASSLSIDQPQHF
J gene: TRBJ1-5
clone size: -
D gene: -
V gene: TRBV11-2

CDR3 DNA: TGCAGCTCCGTTGGGACAAACACAGAGACCCAGTACTTC
CDR3 protein: CSSVGTNTETQYF
J gene: TRBJ2-5
clone size: -
D gene: -
V gene: TRBV29-1

CDR3 DNA: TGCGCCAGCAGCCAAGTGGCGGCGATTTCTGGAAACACCATATATTTT
CDR3 protein: CASSQVAAISGNTIYF
J gene: TRBJ1-3
clone size: -
D gene: -
V gene: TRBV4-1

CDR3 DNA: TGTGCCAGCAGTGTCGACAGGGTGAACACTGAAGCTTTCTTT
CDR3 protein: CASSVDRVNTEAFF
J gene: TRBJ1-1
clone size: -
D gene: TRBD1
V gene: TRBV2

CDR3 DNA: TGTGCCAGCTCACCAGGGACAGCCATGAACACTGAAGCTTTCTTT
CDR3 protein: CASSPGTAMNTEAFF
J gene: TRBJ1-1
clone size: -
D gene: TRBD1
V gene: TRBV18

CDR3 DNA: TGTGCCTGGAGAGTTCCCGTGACAGGGGGCGTCGGATACGGCTACACCTTC
CDR3 protein: CAWRVPVTGGVGYGYTF
J gene: TRBJ1-2
clone size: -
D gene: TRBD1
V gene: TRBV30

CDR3 DNA: TGTGCCAGTAGTATTAATTGGCACAGGGTGATCAACACTGAAGCTTTCTTT
CDR3 protein: CASSINWHRVINTEAFF
J gene: TRBJ1-1
clone size: few
D gene: -
V gene: TRBV19

CDR3 DNA: TGTGCCAGCAGCCCGACCGTCGGGGTAGACTCCTACGAGCAGTACTTC
CDR3 protein: CASSPTVGVDSYEQYF
J gene: TRBJ2-7
clone size: -
D gene: -
V gene: TRBV14

CDR3 DNA: TGTGCCAGCAGTTCCGGGACAGGTTGGAACACTGAAGCTTTCTTT
CDR3 protein: CASSSGTGWNTEAFF
J gene: TRBJ1-1
clone size: -
D gene: TRBD1
V gene: TRBV27

CDR3 DNA: TGTGCCAGCAGCCCCCGGGTCCCCCCCGAAGCTTTCTTT
CDR3 protein: CASSPRVPPEAFF
J gene: TRBJ1-1
clone size: -
D gene: -
V gene: TRBV12-3/TRBV12-4

CDR3 DNA: TGTGCCAGCAGTCCTCCAGGGGTCGGAAACACCATATATTTT
CDR3 protein: CASSPPGVGNTIYF
J gene: TRBJ1-3
clone size: -
D gene: -
V gene: TRBV28

CDR3 DNA: TGTGCCAGCAGTTCGAGGAGGGTATACACAGATACGCAGTATTTT
CDR3 protein: CASSSRRVYTDTQYF
J gene: TRBJ2-3
clone size: -
D gene: -
V gene: TRBV28

CDR3 DNA: TGTGCCAGCAGCCCACGACTAGCAGCATACAATGAGCAGTTCTTC
CDR3 protein: CASSPRLAAYNEQFF
J gene: TRBJ2-1
clone size: -
D gene: TRBD2
V gene: TRBV9

CDR3 DNA: TGCAGCGTCGCGGGACAGCAAAACACTGAAGCTTTCTTT
CDR3 protein: CSVAGQQNTEAFF
J gene: TRBJ1-1
clone size: -
D gene: TRBD1
V gene: TRBV29-1

CDR3 DNA: TGTGCCAGCAGTTTACGGGGACTAGCGGGAGTTTCGGTGTACAATGAGCAGTTCTTC
CDR3 protein: CASSLRGLAGVSVYNEQFF
J gene: TRBJ2-1
clone size: -
D gene: TRBD2
V gene: TRBV6-2/TRBV6-3

CDR3 DNA: TGCAGCGTTGCAGGCACAGATACGCAGTATTTT
CDR3 protein: CSVAGTDTQYF
J gene: TRBJ2-3
clone size: -
D gene: -
V gene: TRBV29-1

CDR3 DNA: TGTGCCAGCAGCCAAGTCTTGTCTAATGAAAAACTGTTTTTT
CDR3 protein: CASSQVLSNEKLFF
J gene: TRBJ1-4
clone size: -
D gene: -
V gene: TRBV4-2

CDR3 DNA: TGCGCCAGCAGCTCACCTGACGGCGGTCCCTACAATGAGCAGTTCTTC
CDR3 protein: CASSSPDGGPYNEQFF
J gene: TRBJ2-1
clone size: -
D gene: -
V gene: TRBV5-1

CDR3 DNA: TGTGCCAGCAGCTTGCTTGGGGGCTCTAATGAGCAGTTCTTC
CDR3 protein: CASSLLGGSNEQFF
J gene: TRBJ2-1
clone size: -
D gene: -
V gene: TRBV7-3

CDR3 DNA: TGTGCCAGCAGCCCATTACAGGGTAAACTGTTTTTT
CDR3 protein: CASSPLQGKLFF
J gene: TRBJ1-4
clone size: -
D gene: -
V gene: TRBV7-9

CDR3 DNA: TGTGCCGTAGAGACAGGGGTCAATTCACCCCTCCACTTT
CDR3 protein: CAVETGVNSPLHF
J gene: TRBJ1-6
clone size: -
D gene: TRBD1
V gene: TRBV6-6

CDR3 DNA: TGTGCCAGCAGCCTTCGGGACAGGGGGTATAATTCACCCCTCCACTTT
CDR3 protein: CASSLRDRGYNSPLHF
J gene: TRBJ1-6
clone size: -
D gene: TRBD1
V gene: TRBV5-4

CDR3 DNA: TGTGCCTGGAGTTCAATCAATGAGCAGTTCTTC
CDR3 protein: CAWSSINEQFF
J gene: TRBJ2-1
clone size: once
D gene: -
V gene: TRBV30

CDR3 DNA: TGTGCCAGCAGCTTAGAGAGGGCTGGAGATACGCAGTATTTT
CDR3 protein: CASSLERAGDTQYF
J gene: TRBJ2-3
clone size: -
D gene: -
V gene: TRBV7-9

CDR3 DNA: TGTGCCAGCAGCTTAGTCGTTCCGGCGAACCGCGGGGAGCAGTACTTC
CDR3 protein: CASSLVVPANRGEQYF
J gene: TRBJ2-7
clone size: -
D gene: -
V gene: TRBV11-2